The rows below give T cell receptor beta chains drawn from one sample of a study of T-cell memory formation after mild COVID-19. TCRdb recomputed calls from the 5' RACE reads with MiXCR, one row per CDR3 protein. Among about 350,000 distinct CDR3 sequences listed, under 15% were seen once. The sequenced sample consisted of PBMCs or a T cell subset sorted from them (not recorded which). Every receptor here comes from a man younger than 35 who had mild COVID-19 (a few samples of this study predate the infection). Cell type and time point are not known. Each CDR3 is given with its conserved first and last residue. D genes are given only for firm matches. Where a row states a size, it is once, few, many or the class of an expanded clone; other rows omit it.

V gene	J gene	clone size	D gene	CDR3 length	CDR3 protein	CDR3 DNA
TRBV15	TRBJ1-5	-	-	13	CATSRDTRQPQHF	TGTGCCACCAGCAGAGATACTCGTCAGCCCCAGCATTTT
TRBV7-9	TRBJ1-1	-	-	15	CASGSVGEMNTEAFF	TGTGCCAGCGGATCCGTAGGGGAGATGAACACTGAAGCTTTCTTT
TRBV7-8	TRBJ1-3	-	TRBD1	18	CASSWEGDRGPSGNTIYF	TGTGCCAGCAGCTGGGAGGGGGACAGGGGTCCCTCTGGAAACACCATATATTTT
TRBV2	TRBJ2-5	-	-	13	CASSDNNGETQYF	TGTGCCAGCAGTGACAATAACGGAGAGACCCAGTACTTC
TRBV27	TRBJ2-3	many	-	13	CASSLSWADTQYF	TGTGCCAGCAGTTTGTCTTGGGCAGATACGCAGTATTTT
TRBV4-3	TRBJ2-1	many	-	14	CASSQDRGAGEQFF	TGCGCCAGCAGCCAAGATCGGGGAGCGGGTGAGCAGTTCTTC
TRBV20-1	TRBJ2-3	few	-	12	CSASEGTDTQYF	TGCAGTGCTAGCGAGGGGACAGATACGCAGTATTTT
TRBV4-2	TRBJ2-7	-	TRBD2	15	CASSQEASGGSEQYF	TGTGCCAGCAGCCAAGAAGCTAGCGGGGGCTCGGAGCAGTACTTC
TRBV7-9	TRBJ2-5	few	TRBD1	16	CASSFRTGRTQETQYF	TGTGCCAGCAGCTTTAGGACAGGCCGGACTCAAGAGACCCAGTACTTC
TRBV5-1	TRBJ2-7	many	-	11	CASSRDYEQYF	TGCGCCAGCTCCCGGGACTACGAGCAGTACTTC
TRBV5-1	TRBJ2-7	few	TRBD1	14	CASSSGTGTYEQYF	TGCGCCAGCAGCTCCGGGACAGGGACCTACGAGCAGTACTTC
TRBV18	TRBJ1-1	-	-	16	CASSPRHGQKNTEAFF	TGTGCCAGCTCACCACGACACGGACAGAAGAACACTGAAGCTTTCTTT
TRBV7-9	TRBJ2-3	few	-	17	CASSLDFEDFVTDTQYF	TGTGCCAGCAGCTTAGACTTTGAGGACTTTGTCACAGATACGCAGTATTTT
TRBV28	TRBJ1-2	-	-	14	CATFSPVTSYGYTF	TGTGCCACTTTTTCTCCGGTCACAAGCTATGGCTACACCTTC
TRBV10-3	TRBJ2-5	few	TRBD2	15	CAISEFTSGGETQYF	TGTGCCATCAGTGAGTTTACTAGCGGAGGAGAGACCCAGTACTTC
TRBV20-1	TRBJ2-1	-	TRBD1	15	CSARDMTGPYNEQFF	TGCAGTGCTAGAGATATGACAGGGCCCTACAATGAGCAGTTCTTC
TRBV4-3	TRBJ2-5	-	-	15	CASSQDFQQQETQYF	TGCGCCAGCAGCCAAGATTTTCAGCAGCAAGAGACCCAGTACTTC
TRBV30	TRBJ2-2	few	-	14	CACPGPLNTGELFF	TGTGCCTGCCCGGGTCCACTGAACACCGGGGAGCTGTTTTTT
TRBV7-3	TRBJ1-1	few	-	16	CASSLVGGAEFSEAFF	TGTGCCAGCAGCTTAGTCGGGGGCGCCGAATTCAGTGAAGCTTTCTTT
TRBV7-9	TRBJ2-3	many	TRBD1	15	CASSFTGTVADTQYF	TGTGCCAGCAGCTTCACCGGGACAGTTGCAGATACGCAGTATTTT
TRBV7-9	TRBJ2-2	few	-	13	CASRPPNTGELFF	TGTGCCAGCAGGCCCCCGAACACCGGGGAGCTGTTTTTT
TRBV7-3	TRBJ2-1	-	TRBD2	17	CASSLTGTSGGPDEQFF	TGTGCCAGCAGCTTAACTGGGACTAGCGGGGGTCCGGATGAGCAGTTCTTC
TRBV5-6	TRBJ2-4	-	-	14	CASYFSGAKNIQYF	TGTGCCAGCTATTTCAGCGGAGCCAAAAACATTCAGTACTTC
TRBV20-1	TRBJ2-7	few	-	14	CSAQKGTDHYEQYF	TGCAGTGCCCAGAAGGGGACGGACCACTACGAGCAGTACTTC
TRBV7-3	TRBJ2-5	-	-	13	CASSFAPMETQYF	TGTGCCAGCAGCTTTGCCCCCATGGAGACCCAGTACTTC
TRBV5-4	TRBJ2-1	few	TRBD2	15	CASTESGDPYNEQFF	TGTGCCAGCACAGAAAGCGGGGACCCCTACAATGAGCAGTTCTTC
TRBV5-6	TRBJ2-3	-	-	12	CASSLFGGTQYF	TGTGCCAGCAGCTTGTTCGGGGGTACGCAGTATTTT
TRBV10-2	TRBJ2-1	-	-	17	CASSALEGYRGANEQFF	TGCGCCAGCAGTGCCCTCGAGGGCTACCGAGGGGCAAATGAGCAGTTCTTC
TRBV7-2	TRBJ2-1	many	TRBD1	17	CASSSLGQGSSYNEQFF	TGTGCCAGCAGCTCCCTGGGACAGGGGAGCTCCTACAATGAGCAGTTCTTC
TRBV11-2	TRBJ2-7	-	TRBD2	17	CASSLDDLAGGYVEQYF	TGTGCCAGCAGCTTAGATGATCTAGCGGGGGGATACGTCGAGCAGTACTTC
TRBV18	TRBJ2-7	-	TRBD1	13	CASSPMGQGMPYF	TGTGCCAGCTCACCAATGGGACAGGGGATGCCGTACTTC
TRBV7-2	TRBJ2-3	few	TRBD2	17	CASSQLGAGGSTDTQYF	TGTGCCAGCAGCCAGCTGGGGGCGGGGGGTAGCACAGATACGCAGTATTTT
TRBV5-1	TRBJ2-3	many	-	12	CASSLEADTQYF	TGCGCCAGCTCGTTAGAAGCAGATACGCAGTATTTT
TRBV20-1	TRBJ2-5	few	-	15	CSARASEPNQETQYF	TGCAGTGCTAGAGCGTCGGAGCCTAACCAAGAGACCCAGTACTTC